Each of the 28 T cell receptor beta chains below was sequenced from the same sample in a study of T cell responses to AZD1222 COVID-19 vaccine. The protocol was immunoSEQ multiplex PCR, while the TCRdb copy is restricted to in-frame clones and leaves out a portion. The repertoire holds approximately 210,000 clones, with 80% to 95% as singletons. Material: peripheral blood, obtained 28 days after the second AZD1222 dose. The receptors derive from an adult who received the AZD1222 COVID-19 vaccine.

V and J are TRBV2 and TRBJ2-7; 8 bases align to TRBD1. The CDR3 contains 16 residues. Unmatched junction bases numbered 12, after V lost 3 bases and J lost 5 bases. Germline CDR1 and CDR2: SNHLY and FYNNEI. The CDR3 DNA reads as TGTGCCAGCAGTGATAGACTGGACAGGGTTTTCCACGAGCAGTACTTC. It is translated as CASSDRLDRVFHEQYF.

This clone was observed a single time. The chain combines TRBV7-2 with TRBJ2-2; D call uncertain. The CDR3 is 14 amino acids. Germline-derived CDR1 and CDR2 are SGHTA and FQGNSA. The ends were cut back, 4 bases at V and 5 bases at J, with 11 bases in the middle. The CDR3, as DNA: TGTGCCAGCAGCTCGTCCTGGGTTACCGGGGAGCTGTTTTTT. This encodes CASSSSWVTGELFF.

The rearrangement uses TRBV10-1 and TRBJ2-1, with 7 bases lining up with TRBD1. The germline gives CDR1 WNHNN, CDR2 SYGVQD (reference sequence). After removal of 7 bases from V and 10 bases from J, the junction contained 10 bases not matched to a gene. This CDR3 contains 13 residues. The DNA for the CDR3 is TGCGCCAGCACCCAAAGGACAGGAATGGAGCAGTTCTTC. Translating it yields CASTQRTGMEQFF.

The genes are TRBV13 and TRBJ1-5; 8 bases align to TRBD1. The J segment lost 7 bases and the V segment lost 6 bases, leaving 11 bases of the junction unmatched. The germline CDR1 and CDR2 sequences are PRHDT and FYEKMQ (reference sequence). The CDR3 consists of 15 residues. The CDR3 loop reads CASSYRQGLGQPQHF. CDR3 coding DNA: TGTGCCAGCAGTTATCGACAGGGGTTAGGGCAGCCCCAGCATTTT.

This chain uses TRBV18 with TRBJ1-2, with 7 positions matching TRBD1. CDR1 KGHSH and CDR2 LQKENI come from the germline V gene. The CDR3 has 14 residues. With 2 bases clipped from V and 6 bases from J, the junction kept 6 bases outside the gene matches. CDR3 nucleotide sequence: TGTGCCAGCTCACCATCCTCAGGGGGGGATGGCTACACCTTC. Translated: CASSPSSGGDGYTF.

CDR3 DNA: TGTGCCAGCAGTTTTTTAGCAGGACAGGGGCTAGCGTCGTACCAAGAGACCCAGTACTTC. Encoded protein: CASSFLAGQGLASYQETQYF. J is TRBJ2-5 and V is TRBV6-2 or TRBV6-3; the match to TRBD1 covers 9 bases. Per germline, CDR1 MNHEY and CDR2 SVGEGT. This CDR3 has 20 amino acids. Germline trimming cut 4 bases from V and 0 bases from J; bases unmatched to any gene: 18.

The J gene is TRBJ2-7, the V gene TRBV6-5, with a possible D match to TRBD1 (5 bases). The CDR3 sequence is 14 residues long. Looked up from germline, CDR1 is MNHEY and CDR2 is SVGAGI. V lost 4 bases and J 2 bases, leaving 12 bases between the germline ends. CDR3 protein: CASSSPTEPYEQYF. In nucleotides, the CDR3 is TGTGCCAGCAGTTCCCCGACAGAGCCCTACGAGCAGTACTTC.

The V gene is TRBV11-3, the J gene TRBJ2-1, with D maybe TRBD1 (6 bases). The V and J ends lost 4 bases and 15 bases respectively, with 25 bases between them. This CDR3 has 15 residues. In germline, CDR1 is SGHNT, CDR2 YENEEA. The CDR3 is CASSSVGGNRATLFF. The CDR3 nucleotides read TGTGCCAGCAGCTCCGTTGGGGGAAACAGGGCCACGTTGTTCTTC.

The chain carries TRBV6-5 and TRBJ1-2; D possibly corresponds to TRBD1 (6 bases). This CDR3 is built from 12 residues. Trimming removed 4 bases at V and 4 bases at J, with 7 bases between. Germline V gene sequence: CDR1 MNHEY, CDR2 SVGAGI. CDR3 in amino acids: CASSSGVYGYTF. CDR3 DNA: TGTGCCAGCAGTTCAGGGGTCTATGGCTACACCTTC.

This chain uses TRBV10-2 with TRBJ1-1; 8 nucleotides match TRBD1. This CDR3 has 14 residues. The V gene's germline CDR1 is WSHSY and CDR2 SAAADI. Unmatched junction bases numbered 2, after V lost 4 bases and J lost 1 base. The CDR3 protein is CASSAGTGNTEAFF. As DNA, the CDR3 is TGCGCCAGCAGTGCCGGGACAGGGAACACTGAAGCTTTCTTT.

This clone came up a few times. The chain joins TRBV5-1 to TRBJ2-2; the D is unclear. Trimming pared 0 bases from V and 8 bases from J, leaving 5 bases between. Germline values: CDR1 SGHRS, CDR2 YFSETQ. The CDR3 length is 12 residues. Written as DNA, the CDR3 is TGCGCCAGCAGCTTGGCCGAAGGGGAGCTGTTTTTT. Protein product: CASSLAEGELFF.

V is TRBV28 and J is TRBJ1-2; TRBD1 agrees at 8 bases. Looked up from germline, CDR1 is MDHEN and CDR2 is SYDVKM. V was clipped by 2 bases and J by 4 bases; unmatched bases: 0. The CDR3 runs to 13 residues. The CDR3 here is CASSLQGAYGYTF. The CDR3 DNA reads as TGTGCCAGCAGTTTACAGGGGGCCTATGGCTACACCTTC.

V usage is TRBV9 and J usage is TRBJ2-1; D is possibly TRBD2 (6 bases). Germline values: CDR1 SGDLS, CDR2 YYNGEE. The CDR3 totals 13 residues. Trimming cost V 2 bases and J 13 bases, with 16 bases left between them. In nucleotides, the CDR3 is TGTGCCAGCAGCGTCTCTCCGGAGCGGGCTCAGTTCTTC. It is translated as CASSVSPERAQFF.

V is TRBV5-4 and J is TRBJ2-1; TRBD1 aligns across 7 bases. The V gene's germline CDR1 is SGHNT and CDR2 YYREEE (reference sequence). The CDR3 is made up of 15 amino acids. The V and J ends lost 4 bases and 4 bases, in that order; junction bases with no gene match: 8. The DNA for the CDR3 is TGTGCCAGCAGCCCTGCAGGGGGTTTTTACAATGAGCAGTTCTTC. Residues: CASSPAGGFYNEQFF.

This clone has only one observation. The chain has TRBV7-9 and TRBJ1-1; 7 positions match TRBD1. Germline trimming cut 0 bases from V and 7 bases from J; bases unmatched to any gene: 11. CDR1 is SEHNR and CDR2 is FQNEAQ in the germline V gene (reference sequence). There are 16 residues in the CDR3. The chain's CDR3 is CASSLASTGPVGEAFF. CDR3 DNA: TGTGCCAGCAGCTTAGCGTCGACAGGGCCAGTGGGTGAAGCTTTCTTT.

The chain has TRBV5-8 and TRBJ1-1; D not resolved. Germline CDR1 and CDR2: SGHTS and YDEGEE. The ends were cut back, 2 bases at V and 3 bases at J, with 14 bases in the middle. The length of the CDR3 is 15 residues. DNA for the CDR3: TGTGCCAGCAGCTTTGACCCCCCTATATACACTGAAGCTTTCTTT. Translation: CASSFDPPIYTEAFF.

The V and J genes are TRBV9 and TRBJ2-1, with 11 bases lining up with TRBD2. Germline V lookup: CDR1 SGDLS, CDR2 YYNGEE. The CDR3 sequence is 16 residues long. The V and J ends lost 2 bases and 4 bases, in that order; junction bases with no gene match: 5. CDR3 DNA sequence: TGTGCCAGCAGCGTTCTTGGGACTAGCGGATACAATGAGCAGTTCTTC. Amino acid sequence: CASSVLGTSGYNEQFF.

V is TRBV7-6 and J is TRBJ2-3; 12 bases map to TRBD2. The CDR3 is made up of 15 amino acids. Unmatched junction bases numbered 7, after V lost 4 bases and J lost 8 bases. Germline V lookup: CDR1 SGHVS, CDR2 FNYEAQ. CDR3 coding DNA: TGTGCCAGCAGCTCGACTAGCGGGAGTTCAGCTACGCAGTATTTT. It is translated as CASSSTSGSSATQYF. The entire variable domain, with the rest obtained from reference TRBV7-6 and TRBJ2-3, is as follows: GAGVSQSPRYKVTKRGQDVALRCDPISGHVSLYWYRQALGQGPEFLTYFNYEAQQDKSGLPNDRFSAERPEGSISTLTIQRTEQRDSAMYRCASSSTSGSSATQYFGPGTRLTVL.

The chain employs TRBV11-2 and TRBJ2-1; D gene unclear. Germline CDR1 is SGHAT and CDR2 is FQNNGV. The V end lost 0 bases, the J end lost 12 bases, and 6 bases lay between the germline ends. CDR3 length equals 11 residues. The CDR3 coding sequence is TGTGCCAGCAGCTTAGAAACCTCGCAGTTCTTC. It codes for CASSLETSQFF.

This chain uses TRBV7-9 with TRBJ1-1; unclear D gene. CDR1 and CDR2 (germline): SEHNR, FQNEAQ (reference sequence). CDR3 length: 12 amino acids. V was shortened by 5 bases and J by 6 bases, with 10 bases between the two germline ends. CDR3: CASSARGAEAFF. CDR3 bases: TGTGCCAGCAGCGCACGGGGAGCTGAAGCTTTCTTT.

The V call is TRBV10-3, the J call TRBJ2-7; TRBD1 matches at 7 bases. V lost 8 bases to trimming and J lost 3 bases; unmatched junction nucleotides: 7. Germline assignment: CDR1 ENHRY and CDR2 SYGVKD. This CDR3 has 13 amino acids. For the CDR3, the DNA is TGTGCCATCGGCCGGGACAGAGACTACGAGCAGTACTTC. Its protein product is CAIGRDRDYEQYF.

The rearrangement joins TRBV19 to TRBJ1-5; 8 bases line up with TRBD1. This CDR3 region has 15 residues. Trimming removed 6 bases from V and 0 bases from J; junction bases left unmatched: 4. Germline V gene data show CDR1 as LNHDA and CDR2 as SQIVND (reference sequence). The CDR3 protein is CASSPTGDSNQPQHF. CDR3 in DNA: TGTGCCAGTAGCCCGACAGGGGATAGCAATCAGCCCCAGCATTTT.

The chain has TRBV19 and TRBJ2-1, with D maybe TRBD1 (6 bases). The germline V and J ends were trimmed by 2 bases and 7 bases, with 15 bases remaining between them. In germline, CDR1 is LNHDA, CDR2 SQIVND (reference sequence). CDR3 length: 15 amino acids. The CDR3 here is CASSISGWGQNEQFF. DNA for the CDR3: TGTGCCAGTAGTATATCAGGTTGGGGGCAGAATGAGCAGTTCTTC.

This clone showed up just once. This chain uses TRBV11-2 with TRBJ1-3; D is possibly TRBD1 (5 bases). V dropped 4 bases and J dropped 3 bases, with 13 bases sitting between them. CDR1 and CDR2 (germline): SGHAT, FQNNGV. The CDR3 totals 15 residues. The CDR3 loop reads CASSSRVLGGNTIYF. CDR3 nucleotides: TGTGCCAGCAGCTCCAGGGTGTTGGGTGGAAACACCATATATTTT.

This chain uses TRBV5-1 with TRBJ1-4, with D unresolved. V dropped 3 bases and J dropped 0 bases, with 3 bases sitting between them. This CDR3 has 13 amino acids. CDR1 and CDR2 from the germline V gene are SGHRS and YFSETQ. This CDR3 reads CASSWATNEKLFF. CDR3 DNA sequence: TGCGCCAGCAGCTGGGCAACTAATGAAAAACTGTTTTTT.

This chain joins TRBV4-1 and TRBJ2-1; D is uncertain. Trimming pared 4 bases from V and 5 bases from J, leaving 21 bases between. Looked up from germline, CDR1 is MGHRA and CDR2 is YSYEKL. This CDR3 is 17 amino acids long. The CDR3 spells CASSRGASQVTDNEQFF. Written as DNA, the CDR3 is TGCGCCAGCAGCCGAGGAGCTTCTCAGGTAACAGACAATGAGCAGTTCTTC.

The rearrangement joins TRBV4-1 to TRBJ1-1, with D unclear. The CDR3 runs to 14 residues. The V end lost 0 bases, the J end lost 0 bases, and 5 bases lay between the germline ends. Germline CDR1 and CDR2: MGHRA and YSYEKL. The CDR3 here is CASSQDRVNTEAFF. In DNA, the CDR3 is TGCGCCAGCAGCCAAGATCGGGTGAACACTGAAGCTTTCTTT.

The chain couples TRBV7-9 to TRBJ2-5; 10 positions match TRBD2. V gave up 3 bases and J gave up 4 bases; unmatched junction bases: 11. CDR1 and CDR2 (germline): SEHNR, FQNEAQ (reference sequence). The CDR3 runs 17 residues. The DNA for the CDR3 is TGTGCCAGCAGCTTGTCTAGCGGGAGAGATGGAGGAGAGACCCAGTACTTC. It specifies CASSLSSGRDGGETQYF.